These 21 T cell receptor beta chains share one sample of origin, sequenced in a study of blood T cell repertoires in COVID-19. TCRdb's copy holds only in-frame clones and misses some; the assay was immunoSEQ multiplex PCR. Seen here are about 220,000 clones, around 87% observed once, and the top ten hold around 2.8%. The material sequenced was peripheral blood. Receptors originate from a woman in her twenties or thirties who had recovered from COVID-19.

This chain uses TRBV27 with TRBJ2-3; TRBD1 might be the D (7 bases). Germline V gene sequence: CDR1 MNHEY, CDR2 SMNVEV (reference sequence). Trimming cost V 10 bases and J 0 bases, with 23 bases left between them. The length of the CDR3 is 17 residues. CDR3 protein: CAKKKRGDRPSTDTQYF. The CDR3, as DNA: TGTGCCAAAAAAAAGAGGGGGGACAGACCTAGCACAGATACGCAGTATTTT.

In its sample, this clone was seen a few times. This chain links TRBV10-3 with TRBJ2-7; D uncertain. V lost 1 base and J 0 bases, leaving 4 bases between the germline ends. The CDR3 loop spans 13 amino acids. Germline V gene data show CDR1 as ENHRY and CDR2 as SYGVKD. Written as DNA, the CDR3 is TGTGCCATCAGTGAGTTGAGCTCCTACGAGCAGTACTTC. It encodes CAISELSSYEQYF.

The gene calls are TRBV4-3 and TRBJ1-4, with D unclear. Trimming left V 4 bases short and J 8 bases short, with 17 bases between. Germline V gives CDR1 LGHNA, CDR2 YSLEER. The CDR3 sequence is 15 residues long. CDR3 bases: TGCGCCAGCAGCCCGGAGACCACCTTAAACGAAAAACTGTTTTTT. The encoded protein is CASSPETTLNEKLFF.

The chain recombines TRBV6-2 or TRBV6-3 with TRBJ1-6; 8 bases match TRBD1. Germline CDR1 MNHEY, CDR2 SVGEGT. The CDR3 totals 16 residues. After removal of 2 bases from V and 9 bases from J, the junction contained 9 bases not matched to a gene. This CDR3 is CASSYGSGTGVSPLHF. As DNA, the CDR3 is TGTGCCAGCAGTTACGGGTCAGGGACAGGAGTTTCACCCCTCCACTTT.

CDR3 loop: CASSFRGGYGYTF. As DNA, the CDR3 is TGTGCCAGCAGCTTCAGGGGTGGCTATGGCTACACCTTC. V usage is TRBV5-4 and J usage is TRBJ1-2; a weak D match, TRBD1 (6 bases). Germline values: CDR1 SGHNT, CDR2 YYREEE (reference sequence). The CDR3 contains 13 residues. With 2 bases removed from V and 4 bases from J, the gap between germline ends came to 9 bases.

V is TRBV6-6 and J is TRBJ2-5, with 13 bases that match TRBD2. CDR1 MNHNY and CDR2 SVGAGI come from the germline V gene (reference sequence). The CDR3 runs to 16 residues. The trim removed 4 bases at V and 5 bases at J, leaving 7 bases unmatched. This CDR3 is CASSSVTSGGPETQYF. The DNA for the CDR3 is TGTGCCAGCAGTTCCGTGACTAGCGGGGGGCCCGAGACCCAGTACTTC.

The rearrangement joins TRBV11-2 to TRBJ1-6; no reliable D call. Trimming shortened V by 6 bases and J by 13 bases, and 22 bases separated the two germline ends. Germline V gene sequence: CDR1 SGHAT, CDR2 FQNNGV. This CDR3 comprises 15 residues. The CDR3 DNA sequence: TGTGCCAGCAGTCCGGCTAGCCCAACTGGGATCCCCCTCCACTTT. Its translation: CASSPASPTGIPLHF.

V gene TRBV9 combines with J gene TRBJ2-3, with D perhaps TRBD2 (7 bases). Germline values: CDR1 SGDLS, CDR2 YYNGEE. The CDR3 contains 16 residues. V was trimmed by 4 bases and J by 2 bases, leaving 17 bases between them. CDR3 coding DNA: TGTGCCAGCAGCTTACAACGGGGGGCCGTCACAGATACGCAGTATTTT. This encodes CASSLQRGAVTDTQYF.

The gene calls are TRBV4-1 and TRBJ2-7; D perhaps matches TRBD1 (5 bases). The CDR3 runs 16 residues. Germline lookup yields CDR1 MGHRA and CDR2 YSYEKL. V shed 1 base and J shed 3 bases, with 16 bases lying between them. CDR3 sequence reads: CASSQVPGQGNYEQYF. CDR3 coding DNA: TGCGCCAGCAGCCAAGTTCCCGGACAAGGGAACTACGAGCAGTACTTC.

This chain links TRBV5-4 with TRBJ1-4; D might be TRBD1 (6 bases). The CDR3 consists of 16 residues. Germline V gene lookup returns CDR1 SGHNT and CDR2 YYREEE (reference sequence). Trimming pared 2 bases from V and 5 bases from J, leaving 16 bases between. CDR3 region: CASSFGAGGANEKLFF. CDR3 DNA sequence: TGTGCCAGCAGCTTTGGGGCGGGGGGCGCGAATGAAAAACTGTTTTTT.

This clone was seen just once. The genes are TRBV5-5 and TRBJ2-1; TRBD1 matches 7 bases. CDR1 and CDR2 from the germline V gene are SGHKS and YYEKEE (reference sequence). CDR3 length: 16 residues. V lost 0 bases and J lost 4; bases outside the gene matches: 7. The CDR3 here is CASSLGAGTVYNEQFF. The CDR3 region has the DNA TGTGCCAGCAGCTTGGGCGCCGGGACAGTATACAATGAGCAGTTCTTC.

This rearrangement joins TRBV19 to TRBJ1-5; D call uncertain. Germline V gene lookup returns CDR1 LNHDA and CDR2 SQIVND (reference sequence). V lost 4 bases and J lost 5, with 12 bases in between. The CDR3 consists of 14 residues. Here the CDR3 DNA reads TGTGCCAGTAGTAGCAGGACTTGGGATCAGCCCCAGCATTTT. Its translation: CASSSRTWDQPQHF.

The CDR3 is CATASAGPQDTQYF. In nucleotides, the CDR3 is TGTGCCACCGCCTCTGCGGGGCCACAAGATACGCAGTATTTT. The V call is TRBV10-3, the J call TRBJ2-3; D is possibly TRBD2 (6 bases). The CDR3 covers 14 residues. The ends were cut back, 10 bases at V and 5 bases at J, with 19 bases in the middle. In germline, CDR1 is ENHRY, CDR2 SYGVKD.

In DNA form, the CDR3 reads TGTGCCAGCAGCCCATCTGGGGTGGGGGCCCCCACAGATACGCAGTATTTT. Amino acid sequence: CASSPSGVGAPTDTQYF. The chain has TRBV3-1 (or the pseudogene TRBV3-2) and TRBJ2-3, with D possibly being TRBD1 (6 bases). Looked up from germline, CDR1 is LGHDT and CDR2 is YNNKEL (reference sequence). The ends were cut back, 4 bases at V and 2 bases at J, with 19 bases in the middle. This CDR3 has 17 amino acids.

The chain links TRBV7-2 to TRBJ1-1; possibly TRBD1 for D (5 bases). V dropped 3 bases and J dropped 5 bases, with 16 bases sitting between them. Germline V lookup: CDR1 SGHTA, CDR2 FQGNSA. CDR3 size: 15 residues. CDR3 sequence reads: CASSLGPSTGTEAFF. The DNA of the CDR3 is TGTGCCAGCAGCTTGGGGCCCTCCACTGGGACTGAAGCTTTCTTT.

The J gene is TRBJ2-7, the V gene TRBV6-5; 8 bases line up with TRBD1. Germline-derived CDR1 and CDR2 are MNHEY and SVGAGI. The CDR3 extends over 15 amino acids. Unmatched junction bases numbered 10, after V lost 4 bases and J lost 5 bases. DNA for the CDR3: TGTGCCAGCAGTTCGACAGGGGCCATTCCTAACGAGCAGTACTTC. Translation gives CASSSTGAIPNEQYF.

This clone was found once. V is TRBV11-2 and J is TRBJ2-5; no firm D call. The germline V gene has CDR1 SGHAT and CDR2 FQNNGV. This CDR3 contains 17 residues. The ends were cut back, 1 base at V and 2 bases at J, with 17 bases in the middle. The CDR3 sequence: CASSLAPSTSIQETQYF. CDR3 DNA: TGTGCCAGCAGCTTAGCCCCCTCTACCTCGATACAAGAGACCCAGTACTTC.

Regarding this clone: A junction boundary mismatches the germline segment, possibly from a read error. The chain carries TRBV7-2 and TRBJ2-7; the match to TRBD1 covers 7 bases. The CDR3 spans 17 residues. Looked up from germline, CDR1 is SGHTA and CDR2 is FQGNSA. CDR3 residues: CASRLRTGGKPPYEQYF. The CDR3 DNA follows: TGTGCCAGCCGCTTGCGGACAGGTGGGAAACCTCCCTACGAGCAGTACTTC.

In its sample, this clone was seen a few times. V usage is TRBV19 and J usage is TRBJ1-5; 8 bases are a match to TRBD1. V lost 7 bases and J lost 0; bases outside the gene matches: 8. CDR1 is LNHDA and CDR2 is SQIVND in the germline V gene (reference sequence). The length of the CDR3 is 16 residues. The chain's CDR3 is CASTLGQGNSNQPQHF. CDR3 DNA sequence: TGTGCCAGTACCCTCGGACAGGGTAATAGCAATCAGCCCCAGCATTTT.

The genes are TRBV7-6 and TRBJ2-3; unclear D gene. Germline lookup yields CDR1 SGHVS and CDR2 FNYEAQ. The CDR3 contains 14 residues. V was cut by 5 bases and J by 2 bases, with 11 bases left in between. The CDR3 DNA reads TGTGCCAGCAGCCGAACAGATCCCACAGATACGCAGTATTTT. Its protein is CASSRTDPTDTQYF.

The genes are TRBV4-2 and TRBJ2-7; weak D call: TRBD2 (5 bases). The CDR3 sequence is 15 residues long. V dropped 3 bases and J dropped 2 bases, with 14 bases sitting between them. Germline CDR1 and CDR2: LGHNA and YNFKEQ. CDR3 sequence (DNA): TGTGCCAGCAGCCACCAGCGGACGGAAACCTACGAGCAGTACTTC. It is translated as CASSHQRTETYEQYF.